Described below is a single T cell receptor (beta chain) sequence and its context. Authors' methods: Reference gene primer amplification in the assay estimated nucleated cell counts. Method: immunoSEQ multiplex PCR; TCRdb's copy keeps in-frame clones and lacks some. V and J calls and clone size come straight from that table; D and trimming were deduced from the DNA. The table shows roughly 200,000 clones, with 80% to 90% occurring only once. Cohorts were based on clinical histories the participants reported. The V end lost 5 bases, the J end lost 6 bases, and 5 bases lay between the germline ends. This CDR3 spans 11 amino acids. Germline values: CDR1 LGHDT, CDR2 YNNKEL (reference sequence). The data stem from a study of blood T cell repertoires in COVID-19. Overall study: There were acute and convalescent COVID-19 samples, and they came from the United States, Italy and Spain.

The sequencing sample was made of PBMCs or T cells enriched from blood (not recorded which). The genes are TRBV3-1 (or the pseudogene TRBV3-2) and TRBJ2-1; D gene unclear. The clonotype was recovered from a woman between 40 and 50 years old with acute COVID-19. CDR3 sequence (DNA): TGTGCCAGCAGCACAGTCAATGAGCAGTTCTTC. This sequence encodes CASSTVNEQFF.